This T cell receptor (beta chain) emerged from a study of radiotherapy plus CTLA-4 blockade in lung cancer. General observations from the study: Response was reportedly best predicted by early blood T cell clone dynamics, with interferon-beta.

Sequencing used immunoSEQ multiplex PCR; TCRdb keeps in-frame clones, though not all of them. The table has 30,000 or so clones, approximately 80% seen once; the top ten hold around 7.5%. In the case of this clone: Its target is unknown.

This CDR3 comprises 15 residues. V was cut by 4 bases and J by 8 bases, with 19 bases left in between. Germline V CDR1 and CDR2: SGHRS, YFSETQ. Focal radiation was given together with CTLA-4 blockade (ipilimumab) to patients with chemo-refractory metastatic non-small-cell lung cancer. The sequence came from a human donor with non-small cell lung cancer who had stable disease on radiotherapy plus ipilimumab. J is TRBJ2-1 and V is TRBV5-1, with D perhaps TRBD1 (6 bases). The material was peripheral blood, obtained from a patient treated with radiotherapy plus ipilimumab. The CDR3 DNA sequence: TGCGCCAGCAGCCGTGGACAAGGGGGTGGGTATGAGCAGTTCTTC. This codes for CASSRGQGGGYEQFF.